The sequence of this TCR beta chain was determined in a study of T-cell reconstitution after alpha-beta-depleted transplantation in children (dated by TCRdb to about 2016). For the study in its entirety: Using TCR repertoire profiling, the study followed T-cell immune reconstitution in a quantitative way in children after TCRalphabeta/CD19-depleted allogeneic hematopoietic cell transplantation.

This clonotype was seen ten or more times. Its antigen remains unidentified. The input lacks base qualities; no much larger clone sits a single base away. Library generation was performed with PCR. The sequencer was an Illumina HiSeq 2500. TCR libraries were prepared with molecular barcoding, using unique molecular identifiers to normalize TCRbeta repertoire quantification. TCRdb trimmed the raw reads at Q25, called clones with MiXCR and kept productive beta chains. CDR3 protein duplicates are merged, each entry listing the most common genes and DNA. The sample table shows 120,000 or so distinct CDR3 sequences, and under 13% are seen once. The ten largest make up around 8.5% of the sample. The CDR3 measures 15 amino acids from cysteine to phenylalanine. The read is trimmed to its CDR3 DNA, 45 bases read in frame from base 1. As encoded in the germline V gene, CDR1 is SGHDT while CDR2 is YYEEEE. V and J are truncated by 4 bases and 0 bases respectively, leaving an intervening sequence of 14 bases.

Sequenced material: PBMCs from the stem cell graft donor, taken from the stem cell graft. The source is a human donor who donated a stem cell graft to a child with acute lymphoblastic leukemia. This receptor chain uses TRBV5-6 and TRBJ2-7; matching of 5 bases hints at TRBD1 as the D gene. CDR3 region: CASSTRYTGSYEQYF. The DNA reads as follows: TGTGCCAGCAGCACCCGCTATACAGGCTCCTACGAGCAGTACTTC.